One and the same sample provided the 2 T cell receptor beta chains below, sequenced in a study of Graves' ophthalmopathy and Graves' hyperthyroidism. From RNA, the CDR3 regions of TCR beta chains were amplified and sequenced. The first-round RT-PCR employed HTBI primers together with the Qiagen OneStep RT-PCR kit. A multiplex PCR was then performed as the second round. Using its own MiXCR run on the multiplex PCR reads, TCRdb lists one record per CDR3 protein. The sample contains hundreds of thousands of distinct CDR3 sequences, approximately 21% of which appear only once. Sequencing was done on a sample of peripheral blood. The receptors come from a woman under 30 with stable Graves' hyperthyroidism. Some clones in this sample may be carry-over from other donors' samples.

This clonotype was seen repeatedly, ten times or more. The chain couples TRBV6-2 or TRBV6-3 to TRBJ1-6; 9 nucleotides line up with TRBD1. This CDR3 contains 16 residues. With 6 bases clipped from V and 6 bases from J, the junction kept 9 bases outside the gene matches. Per the germline V gene, CDR1 is MNHEY and CDR2 is SVGEGT. CDR3 in amino acids: CASSLRQGVLNSPLHF. In DNA, the CDR3 is TGTGCCAGCAGCCTGAGACAGGGGGTGCTTAATTCACCCCTCCACTTT.

The J gene is TRBJ2-2, the V gene TRBV20-1, with 8 bases matching TRBD1. Per the germline V gene, CDR1 is DFQATT and CDR2 is SNEGSKA (reference sequence). This CDR3 spans 13 amino acids. V lost 6 bases to trimming and J lost 4 bases; unmatched junction nucleotides: 4. CDR3: CSAKTGATGELFF. The CDR3 bases are TGCAGTGCGAAGACAGGGGCCACCGGGGAGCTGTTTTTT.